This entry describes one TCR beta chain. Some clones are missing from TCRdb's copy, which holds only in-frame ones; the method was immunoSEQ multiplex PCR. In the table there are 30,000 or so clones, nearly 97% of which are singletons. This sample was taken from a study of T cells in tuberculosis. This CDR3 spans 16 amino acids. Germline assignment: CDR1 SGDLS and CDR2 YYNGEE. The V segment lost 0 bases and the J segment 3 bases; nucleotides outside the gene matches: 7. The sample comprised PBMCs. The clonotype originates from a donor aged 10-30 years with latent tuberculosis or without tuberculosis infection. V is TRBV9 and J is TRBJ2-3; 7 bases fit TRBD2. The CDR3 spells CASSVGPWTRTDTQYF. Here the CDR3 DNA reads TGTGCCAGCAGCGTAGGCCCCTGGACTAGAACAGATACGCAGTATTTT.